This section outlines one TCR beta chain sequence together with its context. Antigen: not known. The PCR ran on 60 Vbeta and 13 Jbeta primers. Source study methods: In a later analysis, of around 85 million unique beta chains, roughly 10 million appeared in at least two donors. The repertoire was sequenced with immunoSEQ multiplex PCR; TCRdb's copy has only in-frame clones and lacks some. Clonal size and the V and J genes are those of that table, whereas D and trimming came from the DNA. The sample contains 150,000 to 200,000 clones, 73% of which appear only once. V lost 0 bases and J lost 6; bases outside the gene matches: 2. Germline CDR1 reads SGHNT; CDR2 reads YYREEE (reference sequence). This CDR3 contains 15 residues. The source of the sample is a study of cytomegalovirus exposure and HLA in healthy donors. Study-wide points: Earlier findings revealed that most TCR beta V segments proved productive either about 87% or about 30% of the time. TCR beta V- and J-gene trimming, according to a later analysis, was linked to a missense DCLRE1C variant.

The receptor's source is a woman between 18 and 30 years old in good health and CMV-seropositive. Sequencing was performed on PBMCs. This sequence joins TRBV5-4 and TRBJ2-1; 11 positions agree with TRBD2. The CDR3 bases are TGTGCCAGCAGCTTGGGTCTAGCGGGGGGCAATGAGCAGTTCTTC. Translation gives CASSLGLAGGNEQFF.